This TCR beta chain was obtained from a study of blood T cell repertoires in COVID-19. TCRdb's copy holds only in-frame clones and misses some; the assay was immunoSEQ multiplex PCR. The profile shows approximately 89,000 clones, more than 80% of them singletons. The CDR3 extends over 15 amino acids. V gave up 5 bases and J gave up 0 bases; unmatched junction bases: 4. Germline CDR1 and CDR2: MNHEY and SMNVEV (reference sequence). This chain uses TRBV27 with TRBJ2-3, with TRBD2 matching 8 bases. The material sequenced was peripheral blood. This TCR came from a woman aged 80 or over with acute or convalescent COVID-19. CDR3 loop: CASSPSGLSTDTQYF. Written as DNA, the CDR3 is TGTGCCAGCAGTCCTAGCGGGCTTAGCACAGATACGCAGTATTTT.